Given below is one TCR beta chain in context. The target of this receptor is not known. This may arise from a read error, as a much more abundant clone is one base away. The CDR3, from cysteine to phenylalanine, totals 13 residues. Only CDR3 DNA remains: 39 bases, in frame from the first base. In the germline V gene (reference sequence), CDR1 corresponds to DFQATT and CDR2 to SNEGSKA. This record comes from a study of blood T cells in healthy people across ages (dated by TCRdb to the mid-2010s). Some background on the complete study: Template switching captured roughly one uniquely barcoded TCR beta cDNA molecule per two T cells in model experiments. To track age-related changes in TCR beta repertoire diversity, the study relied on deep sequencing normalized with unique cDNA molecular identifiers. Donors were grouped into four age groups: young (average roughly 17 years), middle-aged (around 39), aged (approximately 58) and long-lived (about 89). To avoid experimental bias, donors of different ages were spread randomly across the sequencing lanes. Two additional independent replicas of 1 million unique cDNA reads from the same blood draw were analyzed for two donors (one aged 18 to 29 and one aged 80 or older).

Summary of the overall study and its limitations: Because profiling used bulk unsorted PBMCs, naive and antigen-experienced compartments could not be compared conclusively. Because donor CMV infection status was unknown, age-related changes in expanded clonotypes were potentially confounded. As age increased, observed TCR beta diversity per million T cells dropped in a roughly linear way, and a significant reduction was already evident by age 40. Estimates of total diversity based on one million sequenced T cells were considered lower bounds and underestimates. Observed TCR beta diversity correlated strongly with the percentage of naive T cells measured by flow cytometry. Compared with the aged group, the long-lived group had more naive CD4+ T cells, fewer expanded clones and increased TCR diversity, a pattern suggesting age selection.

The roughly 39 donors, aged roughly 6 to 100 years, were systemically healthy Caucasian individuals from Russia. Each donor gave 8 to 10 milliliters of peripheral blood, collected into EDTA-treated Vacutainer tubes. Ficoll-Paque density-gradient centrifugation was used to isolate PBMCs, with at least 6.5 million per sample. Total RNA was extracted from PBMCs with Trizol reagent, with at least 5.5 micrograms obtained per sample. For every donor, an aliquot of PBMCs went through flow cytometry to measure the percentages of naive CD45RAhigh/CD27high T cells. Libraries were made using 5' RACE. The second PCR ran for roughly 7 to 12 cycles and used a J-beta primer mix along with a sample-barcoded 5' primer. A template-switch 5' adaptor carrying 12 random nucleotides introduced a unique molecular identifier onto each TCR beta cDNA molecule. Each sample yielded at least 3 million CDR3-containing paired-end reads. First-strand cDNA synthesis was performed from all RNA using the Mint cDNA synthesis kit, with priming by a TRBC-specific oligonucleotide. All cDNA was treated with uracil-DNA glycosylase and then went through a first 18-cycle PCR with the universal primers M1SS and BC2_uni_R. The published analysis was carried out like this. Each sample was normalized by randomly selecting 1 million high-quality reads, each carrying a distinct molecular identifier. Instead of being binned into consensus sequences, reads with shared molecular identifiers were discarded. MiTCR, set to a Q25 quality threshold and the strictest error-elimination algorithm, was used for CDR3 identification, clonotype clustering and error correction. A nonparametric unseen species model with Euler transformation was used to estimate a lower bound on total TCR beta diversity. Starting from the raw public reads, TCRdb applied fastp trimming at Q25, assembled clones with MiXCR and retained in-frame beta chains. Under each unique CDR3 protein, matching rows form one entry showing the most common genes and DNA. TCRdb, rather than the study authors, made the V and J calls. The sample table shows 1.8 million or so distinct CDR3 sequences, and 30% to 40% are seen once. The ten largest clones represent roughly 23% of the sample.

This chain is built from TRBV20-1 and TRBJ1-5, and TRBD1 may be the D gene, going by 6 matching bases. Sequenced material: blood. The TCR was taken from a human donor in good health. The CDR3 in this case is CSASWGRNQPRHF. The DNA is TGCAGTGCTAGCTGGGGGCGCAATCAGCCCCGGCATTTT.